These 15 T cell receptor beta chains share one sample of origin, sequenced in a study of OX40 agonist ivuxolimab in advanced cancers. The method was immunoSEQ multiplex PCR; TCRdb's version includes in-frame clones alone and lacks a portion of them. Here the sample spans tens of thousands of clones, approximately 90% being singletons. The starting material was CD4+ or CD8+ T cells sorted from blood, obtained in a trial of the OX40 agonist ivuxolimab. Source of these receptors: an adult with an advanced solid tumor such as melanoma, head and neck, liver or kidney cancer.

The chain employs TRBV7-2 and TRBJ2-3, with 7 bases identical to TRBD1. This CDR3 region has 16 residues. Germline V CDR1 and CDR2: SGHTA, FQGNSA. Trimming removed 1 base from V and 1 base from J; junction bases left unmatched: 5. CDR3 nucleotide sequence: TGTGCCAGCAGCTTAGGTTTCGGGACAGGCACAGATACGCAGTATTTT. Protein product: CASSLGFGTGTDTQYF.

The chain employs TRBV6-5 and TRBJ2-7; D not certain. The CDR3 covers 15 residues. Germline CDR1 MNHEY, CDR2 SVGAGI. Trimming pared 0 bases from V and 7 bases from J, leaving 16 bases between. Here the CDR3 DNA reads TGTGCCAGCAGTTACTCGTTAAGTGACCCGAGGGAGCAGTACTTC. Translated: CASSYSLSDPREQYF.

This chain uses TRBV6-1 with TRBJ2-7; 9 nucleotides align to TRBD2. Germline CDR1 and CDR2: MNHNS and SASEGT. The CDR3 sequence is 16 residues long. Trimming removed 4 bases from V and 7 bases from J; junction bases left unmatched: 14. CDR3 residues: CASSVAPGTSSWEQYF. The CDR3 nucleotides read TGTGCCAGCAGTGTGGCTCCCGGGACTAGCTCTTGGGAGCAGTACTTC.

The chain recombines TRBV5-1 with TRBJ2-3; no clear D gene. Germline loops: CDR1 SGHRS, CDR2 YFSETQ. This CDR3 region has 13 residues. Trimming took 2 bases from V and 1 from J, leaving 5 bases between them. The CDR3 DNA reads TGCGCCAGCAGCTTATATCGCACAGATACGCAGTATTTT. The encoded protein is CASSLYRTDTQYF.

The chain has TRBV6-6 and TRBJ2-5; 11 nucleotides agree with TRBD2. This CDR3 spans 15 amino acids. Germline V gene sequence: CDR1 MNHNY, CDR2 SVGAGI (reference sequence). The junction had 3 bases not matched to a gene; V was cut back by 6 bases and J by 0 bases. The CDR3 DNA reads as TGTGCCAGCAGCGGGGGACTAGCGGACCAAGAGACCCAGTACTTC. Amino acid sequence: CASSGGLADQETQYF.

This clone was observed a handful of times. Other nucleotide sequences from this sample produce the same CDR3. The chain joins TRBV27 to TRBJ2-5; D gene unclear. The CDR3 loop spans 11 amino acids. V was cut by 4 bases and J by 2 bases, with 2 bases left in between. Per the germline V gene, CDR1 is MNHEY and CDR2 is SMNVEV (reference sequence). The CDR3 loop reads CASSSQETQYF. CDR3 sequence (DNA): TGTGCCAGCAGTTCACAAGAGACCCAGTACTTC.

The rearrangement links TRBV11-2 to TRBJ1-1, with 7 bases matching TRBD1. The CDR3 runs to 15 residues. From germline, CDR1 is SGHAT and CDR2 FQNNGV. J was trimmed by 6 bases and V by 1 base; bases with no gene match: 8. CDR3 sequence: CASSLGDREEAEAFF. CDR3 sequence (DNA): TGTGCCAGCAGCTTAGGCGACAGGGAGGAGGCTGAAGCTTTCTTT.

The chain carries TRBV30 and TRBJ2-7, with TRBD2 identical over 12 bases. With V trimmed by 3 bases and J by 4 bases, 1 base remained unmatched. The CDR3 loop spans 13 amino acids. In germline, CDR1 is GTSNPN, CDR2 SVGIG (reference sequence). The CDR3 region is CAWRTSGRYEQYF. In DNA form, the CDR3 reads TGTGCCTGGAGGACTAGCGGGAGATACGAGCAGTACTTC. The full variable domain, with the rest looked up from reference TRBV30 and TRBJ2-7, is SQTIHQWPATLVQPVGSPLSLECTVEGTSNPNLYWYRQAAGRGLQLLFYSVGIGQISSEVPQNLSASRPQDRQFILSSKKLLLSDSGFYLCAWRTSGRYEQYFGPGTRLTVT.

The chain employs TRBV6-5 and TRBJ1-2; 7 nucleotides match TRBD1. The V segment lost 6 bases and the J segment 6 bases; nucleotides outside the gene matches: 7. CDR3 length equals 13 residues. The germline V gene has CDR1 MNHEY and CDR2 SVGAGI. The chain's CDR3 is CASSRTGDDGYTF. In nucleotides, the CDR3 is TGTGCCAGCAGCCGAACAGGGGATGATGGCTACACCTTC.

The chain joins TRBV7-6 to TRBJ2-1, with TRBD2 matching over 15 bases. With 4 bases clipped from V and 4 bases from J, the junction kept 5 bases outside the gene matches. The CDR3 is 17 residues long. Germline CDR1 is SGHVS and CDR2 is FNYEAQ. CDR3 amino acids: CASSSGLAGGSYNEQFF. For the CDR3, the DNA is TGTGCCAGCAGCTCGGGACTAGCGGGAGGATCTTACAATGAGCAGTTCTTC.

The chain combines TRBV5-1 with TRBJ1-1; 9 bases fit TRBD1. Germline assignment: CDR1 SGHRS and CDR2 YFSETQ. The V gene end was trimmed by 0 bases and the J gene end by 1 base; junction bases not matched to a gene: 7. The CDR3 is made up of 17 amino acids. CDR3 coding DNA: TGCGCCAGCAGCTTGGTACTTACGGGACAGGGGAACACTGAAGCTTTCTTT. Its protein product is CASSLVLTGQGNTEAFF.

This clone was counted a few times. The rearrangement links TRBV6-5 to TRBJ2-1; TRBD2 matches 11 bases. The CDR3 runs to 15 residues. The junction had 5 bases not matched to a gene; V was cut back by 6 bases and J by 4 bases. The germline CDR1 and CDR2 sequences are MNHEY and SVGAGI. The CDR3 region is CASRVTSGSYNEQFF. For the CDR3, the DNA is TGTGCCAGCAGGGTAACTAGCGGGAGTTACAATGAGCAGTTCTTC.

The chain carries TRBV9 and TRBJ1-5; maybe TRBD1 (5 bases). Germline-derived CDR1 and CDR2 are SGDLS and YYNGEE. This CDR3 has 15 amino acids. Trimming cost V 0 bases and J 7 bases, with 14 bases left between them. The DNA of the CDR3 is TGTGCCAGCAGCGTAGGTGGGGGGTTTCGGCAGCCCCAGCATTTT. Protein sequence: CASSVGGGFRQPQHF.

V gene TRBV19 combines with J gene TRBJ1-1; D is perhaps TRBD1 (5 bases). In germline, CDR1 is LNHDA, CDR2 SQIVND (reference sequence). V lost 5 bases to trimming and J lost 0 bases, with 10 bases between them. The CDR3 runs 14 residues. The CDR3 protein is CASSATAMNTEAFF. CDR3 DNA: TGTGCCAGTAGTGCGACAGCTATGAACACTGAAGCTTTCTTT. The variable domain in full, with the rest retrieved from reference TRBV19 and TRBJ1-1, is DGGITQSPKYLFRKEGQNVTLSCEQNLNHDAMYWYRQDPGQGLRLIYYSQIVNDFQKGDIAEGYSVSREKKESFPLTVTSAQKNPTAFYLCASSATAMNTEAFFGQGTRLTVV.

The rearrangement joins TRBV10-1 to TRBJ2-2, with a weak D call TRBD2 (6 bases). Trimming removed 3 bases at V and 5 bases at J, with 13 bases between. Germline assignment: CDR1 WNHNN and CDR2 SYGVQD (reference sequence). The CDR3 sequence is 15 residues long. The CDR3 reads CASSEFGGRTGELFF. CDR3 nucleotide sequence: TGCGCCAGCAGTGAATTCGGGGGACGTACCGGGGAGCTGTTTTTT.